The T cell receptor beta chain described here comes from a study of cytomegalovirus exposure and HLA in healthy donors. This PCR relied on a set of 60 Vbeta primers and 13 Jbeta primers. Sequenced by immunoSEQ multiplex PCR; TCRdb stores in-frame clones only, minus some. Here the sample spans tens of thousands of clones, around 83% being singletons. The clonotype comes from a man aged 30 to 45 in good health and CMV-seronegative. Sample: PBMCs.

CDR3 amino acids: CASSQSGLAGGPHEQFF. CDR3 sequence (DNA): TGCGCCAGCAGCCAAAGTGGACTAGCGGGGGGGCCCCATGAGCAGTTCTTC. This chain links TRBV4-1 with TRBJ2-1, with 15 nucleotides matching TRBD2. The CDR3 runs to 17 residues. V lost 2 bases to trimming and J lost 8 bases; unmatched junction nucleotides: 7. Germline V gene data show CDR1 as MGHRA and CDR2 as YSYEKL.